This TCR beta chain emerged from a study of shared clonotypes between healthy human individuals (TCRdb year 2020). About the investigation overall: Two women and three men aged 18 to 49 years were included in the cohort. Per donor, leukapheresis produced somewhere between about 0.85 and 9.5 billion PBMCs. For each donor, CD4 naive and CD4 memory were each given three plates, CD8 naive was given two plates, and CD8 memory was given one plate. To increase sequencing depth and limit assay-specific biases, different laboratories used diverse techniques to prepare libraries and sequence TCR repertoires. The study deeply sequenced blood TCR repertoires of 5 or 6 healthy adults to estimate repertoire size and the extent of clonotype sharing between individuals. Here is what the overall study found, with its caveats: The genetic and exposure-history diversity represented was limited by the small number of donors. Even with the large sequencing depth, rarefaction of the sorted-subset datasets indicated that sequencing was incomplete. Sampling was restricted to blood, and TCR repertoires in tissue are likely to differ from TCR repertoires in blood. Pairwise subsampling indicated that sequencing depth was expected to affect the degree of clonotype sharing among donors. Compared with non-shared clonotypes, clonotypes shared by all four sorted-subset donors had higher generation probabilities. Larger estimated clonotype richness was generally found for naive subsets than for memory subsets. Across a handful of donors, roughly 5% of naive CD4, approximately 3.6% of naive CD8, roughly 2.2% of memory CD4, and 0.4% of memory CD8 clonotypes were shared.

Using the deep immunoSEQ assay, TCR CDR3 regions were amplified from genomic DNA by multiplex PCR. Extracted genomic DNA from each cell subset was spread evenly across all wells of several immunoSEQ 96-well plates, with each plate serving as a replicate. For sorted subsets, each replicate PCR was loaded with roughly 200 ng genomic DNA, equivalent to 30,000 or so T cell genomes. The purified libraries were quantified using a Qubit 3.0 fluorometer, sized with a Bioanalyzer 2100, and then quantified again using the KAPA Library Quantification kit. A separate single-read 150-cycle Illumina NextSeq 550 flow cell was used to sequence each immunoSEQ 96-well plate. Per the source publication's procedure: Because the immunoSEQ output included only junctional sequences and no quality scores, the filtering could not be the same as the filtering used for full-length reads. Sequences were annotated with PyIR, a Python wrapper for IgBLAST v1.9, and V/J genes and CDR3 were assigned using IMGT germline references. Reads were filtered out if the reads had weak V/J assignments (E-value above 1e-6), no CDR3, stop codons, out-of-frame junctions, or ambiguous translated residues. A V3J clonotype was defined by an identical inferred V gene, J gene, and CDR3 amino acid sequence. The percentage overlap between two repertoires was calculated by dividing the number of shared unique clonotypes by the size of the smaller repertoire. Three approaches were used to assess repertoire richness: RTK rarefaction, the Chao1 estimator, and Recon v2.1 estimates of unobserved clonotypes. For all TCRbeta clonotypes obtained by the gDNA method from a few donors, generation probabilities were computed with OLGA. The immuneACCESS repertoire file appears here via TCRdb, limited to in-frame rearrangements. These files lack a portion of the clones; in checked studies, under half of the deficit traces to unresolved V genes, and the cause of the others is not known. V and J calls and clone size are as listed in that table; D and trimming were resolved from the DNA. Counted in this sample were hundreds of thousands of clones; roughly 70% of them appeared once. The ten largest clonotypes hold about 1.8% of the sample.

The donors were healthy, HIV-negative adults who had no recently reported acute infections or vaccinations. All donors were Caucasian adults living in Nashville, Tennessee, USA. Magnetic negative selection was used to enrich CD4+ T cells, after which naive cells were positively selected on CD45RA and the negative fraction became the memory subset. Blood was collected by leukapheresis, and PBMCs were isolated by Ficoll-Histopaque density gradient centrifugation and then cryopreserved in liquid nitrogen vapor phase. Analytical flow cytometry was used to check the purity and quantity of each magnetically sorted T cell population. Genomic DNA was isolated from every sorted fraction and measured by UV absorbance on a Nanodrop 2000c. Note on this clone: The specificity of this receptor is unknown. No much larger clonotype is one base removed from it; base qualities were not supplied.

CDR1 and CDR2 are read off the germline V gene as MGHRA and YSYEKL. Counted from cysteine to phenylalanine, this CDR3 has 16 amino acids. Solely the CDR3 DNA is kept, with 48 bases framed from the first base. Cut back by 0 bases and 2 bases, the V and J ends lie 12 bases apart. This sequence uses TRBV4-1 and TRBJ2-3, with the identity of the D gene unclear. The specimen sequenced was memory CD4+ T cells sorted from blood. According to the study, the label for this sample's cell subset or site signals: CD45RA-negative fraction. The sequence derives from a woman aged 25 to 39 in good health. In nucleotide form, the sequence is TGCGCCAGCAGCCAAGATCACGGGCGATACACAGATACGCAGTATTTT. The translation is CASSQDHGRYTDTQYF.